The clone carrying this T cell receptor beta chain has only a few counts. Time point defined: patch test 2, 6 weeks after DPC sensitization. The sample's treatment: therapeutic diphenylcyclopropenone sensitization with weekly scalp DPC. Whole blood, unfractionated, served as the material for total RNA extraction. The germline V and J ends were trimmed by 5 bases and 0 bases, with 19 bases remaining between them. Germline loops: CDR1 SGHTA, CDR2 FQGNSA. CDR3 length: 17 residues. This entry belongs to a study of human T cells and chemical hapten exposure. The overall study: Patch tests put 0.01% DPC on the upper back, and the results were checked at 6 days.

TCRdb independently ran MiXCR on the RACE reads; one entry per CDR3 protein. Among a few hundred thousand distinct CDR3 sequences listed, around 6% were seen once. The chain carries TRBV7-2 and TRBJ1-1; TRBD1 might be the D (5 bases). The receptor's source is a woman between 18 and 29 years old with alopecia areata. Some clones in this sample may be carry-over from other donors' samples. This sample comprised whole blood, obtained in connection with sensitization to the hapten diphenylcyclopropenone (DPC). CDR3 loop: CASSKMGLSYLNTEAFF. The CDR3 nucleotides read TGTGCCAGCAGCAAAATGGGGCTGAGCTATCTGAACACTGAAGCTTTCTTT.